This TCR beta chain is from a study of cytomegalovirus exposure and HLA in healthy donors. The overall study: Previous work identified 100 million or so unique TCR beta sequences from roughly 170 million T cells. Findings and caveats of the study: Per a prior analysis, the majority of TCR beta V segments were productive roughly 87% or roughly 30% of the time. According to the study, about 180 TCR beta chains were cytomegalovirus-associated. What TCR beta sequences reportedly achieved was accurate prediction of HLA-A and HLA-B alleles in most subjects.

The junction had 9 bases not matched to a gene; V was cut back by 5 bases and J by 9 bases. This CDR3 region has 15 residues. The germline V gene has CDR1 SGHAT and CDR2 FQDESV (reference sequence). 60 Vbeta and 13 Jbeta primers were used in PCR. Using immunoSEQ multiplex PCR, the repertoire was profiled, and TCRdb retains in-frame clones only, with some absent. This sample has under 200,000 clones, with 65% to 90% found just once. For this clone: Its antigen is unidentified.

This TCR was recovered from a human donor in good health. Source material: PBMCs. The chain links TRBV11-1 to TRBJ1-6; 8 bases are shared with TRBD1. CDR3 nucleotides: TGTGCCAGCAGCCCCGGACAGGGAGGTATTTCACCCCTCCACTTT. Amino acids: CASSPGQGGISPLHF.